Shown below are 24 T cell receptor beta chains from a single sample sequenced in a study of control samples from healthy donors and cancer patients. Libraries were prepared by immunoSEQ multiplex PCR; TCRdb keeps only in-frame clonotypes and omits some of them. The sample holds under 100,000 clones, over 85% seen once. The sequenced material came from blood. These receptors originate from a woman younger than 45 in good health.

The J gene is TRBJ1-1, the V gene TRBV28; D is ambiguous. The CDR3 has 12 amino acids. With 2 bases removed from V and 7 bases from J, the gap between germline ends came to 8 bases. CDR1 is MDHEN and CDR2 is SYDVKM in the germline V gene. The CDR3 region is CASSLVAREAFF. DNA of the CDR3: TGTGCCAGCAGTTTAGTCGCACGTGAAGCTTTCTTT.

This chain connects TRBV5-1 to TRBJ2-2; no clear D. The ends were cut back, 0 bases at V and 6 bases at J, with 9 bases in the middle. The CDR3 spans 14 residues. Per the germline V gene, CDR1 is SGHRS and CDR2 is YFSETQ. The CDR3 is CASSLGSVPGELFF. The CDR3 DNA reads TGCGCCAGCAGCTTGGGTAGTGTTCCCGGGGAGCTGTTTTTT.

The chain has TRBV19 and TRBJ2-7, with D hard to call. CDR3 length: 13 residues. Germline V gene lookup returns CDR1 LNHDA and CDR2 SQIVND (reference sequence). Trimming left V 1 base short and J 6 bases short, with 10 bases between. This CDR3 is CASSIGGILEQYF. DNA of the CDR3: TGTGCCAGTAGTATAGGAGGCATCCTCGAGCAGTACTTC.

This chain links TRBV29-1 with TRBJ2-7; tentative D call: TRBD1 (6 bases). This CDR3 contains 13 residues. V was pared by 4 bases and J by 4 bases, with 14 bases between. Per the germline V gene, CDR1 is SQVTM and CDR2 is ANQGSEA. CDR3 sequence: CSVGGRLFYEQYF. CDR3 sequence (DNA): TGCAGCGTTGGGGGGCGTCTTTTTTACGAGCAGTACTTC.

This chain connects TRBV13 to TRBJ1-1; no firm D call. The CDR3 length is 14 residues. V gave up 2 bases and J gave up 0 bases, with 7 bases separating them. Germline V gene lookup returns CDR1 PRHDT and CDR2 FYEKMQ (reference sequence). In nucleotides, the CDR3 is TGTGCCAGCAGCTTATACCTCTTGAACACTGAAGCTTTCTTT. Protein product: CASSLYLLNTEAFF.

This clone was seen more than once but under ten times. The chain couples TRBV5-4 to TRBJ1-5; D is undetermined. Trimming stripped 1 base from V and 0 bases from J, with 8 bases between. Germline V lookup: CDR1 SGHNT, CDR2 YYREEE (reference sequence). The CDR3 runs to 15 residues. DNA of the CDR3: TGTGCCAGCAGCTTGTCCCTTTCTAGCAATCAGCCCCAGCATTTT. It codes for CASSLSLSSNQPQHF.

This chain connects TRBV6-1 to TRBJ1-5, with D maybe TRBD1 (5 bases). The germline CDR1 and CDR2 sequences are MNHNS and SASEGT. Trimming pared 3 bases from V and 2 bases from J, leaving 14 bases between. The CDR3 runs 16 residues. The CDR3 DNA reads TGTGCCAGCAGTGACCAGGGAGCGGTCGGCAATCAGCCCCAGCATTTT. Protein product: CASSDQGAVGNQPQHF.

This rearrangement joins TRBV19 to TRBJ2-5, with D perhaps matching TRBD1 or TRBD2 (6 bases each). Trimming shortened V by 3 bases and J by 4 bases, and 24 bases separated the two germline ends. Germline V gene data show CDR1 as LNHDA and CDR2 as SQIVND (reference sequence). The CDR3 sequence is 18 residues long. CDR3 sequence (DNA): TGTGCCAGTAGTATCCTCAGGGGCGGCGGGAAGACCGGAGAGACCCAGTACTTC. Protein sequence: CASSILRGGGKTGETQYF.

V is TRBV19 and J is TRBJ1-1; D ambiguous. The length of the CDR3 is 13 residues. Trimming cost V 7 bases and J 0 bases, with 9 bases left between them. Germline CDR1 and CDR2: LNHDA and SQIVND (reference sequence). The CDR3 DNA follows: TGTGCCAGTAATCCACAGTTGAACACTGAAGCTTTCTTT. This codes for CASNPQLNTEAFF.

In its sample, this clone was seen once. In DNA, the CDR3 is TGCGCCAGCAGCTTGGAACACCGGGGGGAGACCCAGTACTTC. It is translated as CASSLEHRGETQYF. The chain carries TRBV5-1 and TRBJ2-5, with D maybe TRBD2 (6 bases). Trimming took off 0 bases at V and 5 bases at J, with 11 bases between the two ends. This CDR3 spans 14 amino acids. Germline CDR1 is SGHRS and CDR2 is YFSETQ.

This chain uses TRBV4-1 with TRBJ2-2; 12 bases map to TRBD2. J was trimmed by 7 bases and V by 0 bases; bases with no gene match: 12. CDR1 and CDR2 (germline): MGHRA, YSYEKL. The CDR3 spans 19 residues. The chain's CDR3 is CASSQELAGGPRRVGELFF. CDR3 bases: TGCGCCAGCAGCCAAGAGCTAGCGGGAGGGCCCCGGAGGGTCGGGGAGCTGTTTTTT.

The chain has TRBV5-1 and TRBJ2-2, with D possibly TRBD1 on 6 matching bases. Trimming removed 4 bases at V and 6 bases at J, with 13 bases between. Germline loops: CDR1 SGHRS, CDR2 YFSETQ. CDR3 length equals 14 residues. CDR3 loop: CASSGLQGSGELFF. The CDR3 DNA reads TGCGCCAGCAGCGGATTACAGGGCTCCGGGGAGCTGTTTTTT.

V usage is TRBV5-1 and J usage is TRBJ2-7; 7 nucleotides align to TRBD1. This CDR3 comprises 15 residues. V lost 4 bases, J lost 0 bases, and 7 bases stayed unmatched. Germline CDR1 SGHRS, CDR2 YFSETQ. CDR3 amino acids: CASSPYRGSSYEQYF. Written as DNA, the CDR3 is TGCGCCAGCAGCCCGTACAGGGGTTCCTCCTACGAGCAGTACTTC.

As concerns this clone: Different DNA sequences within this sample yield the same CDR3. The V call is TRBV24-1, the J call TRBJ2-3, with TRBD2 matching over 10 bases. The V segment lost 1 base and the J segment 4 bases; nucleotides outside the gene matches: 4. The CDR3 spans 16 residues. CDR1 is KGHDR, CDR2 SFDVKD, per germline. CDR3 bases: TGTGCCACCAGTGATTTCGCGAGCGGGAGGGCAGATACGCAGTATTTT. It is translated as CATSDFASGRADTQYF.

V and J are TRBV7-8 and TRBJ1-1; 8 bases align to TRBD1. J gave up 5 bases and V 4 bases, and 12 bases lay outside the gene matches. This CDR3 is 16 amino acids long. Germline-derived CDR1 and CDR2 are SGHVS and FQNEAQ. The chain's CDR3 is CASSSHPTGAGTEAFF. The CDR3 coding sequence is TGTGCCAGCAGCTCCCACCCGACAGGGGCGGGGACTGAAGCTTTCTTT.

CDR3 amino acids: CASSFYDRGNEQFF. The CDR3 DNA reads TGTGCCAGCAGCTTTTACGACAGGGGGAATGAGCAGTTCTTC. This chain links TRBV5-8 with TRBJ2-1, with 9 bases matching TRBD1. The CDR3 is made up of 14 amino acids. CDR1 and CDR2 from the germline V gene are SGHTS and YDEGEE. V was pared by 2 bases and J by 7 bases, with 4 bases of the junction left unmatched.

The CDR3 loop is CASSPVWDSSNQPQHF. The DNA for the CDR3 is TGTGCCAGCAGCCCAGTTTGGGACAGTAGCAATCAGCCCCAGCATTTT. The V gene is TRBV27, the J gene TRBJ1-5; 7 bases agree with TRBD1. Per germline, CDR1 MNHEY and CDR2 SMNVEV (reference sequence). The junction had 8 bases not matched to a gene; V was cut back by 6 bases and J by 0 bases. The CDR3 is 16 amino acids.

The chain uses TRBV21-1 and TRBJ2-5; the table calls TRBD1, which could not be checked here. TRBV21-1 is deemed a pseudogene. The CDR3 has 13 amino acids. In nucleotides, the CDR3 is TGTGCCAGCAGCAGTCACAGAAAAGAGACCCAGTACTTC. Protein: CASSSHRKETQYF.

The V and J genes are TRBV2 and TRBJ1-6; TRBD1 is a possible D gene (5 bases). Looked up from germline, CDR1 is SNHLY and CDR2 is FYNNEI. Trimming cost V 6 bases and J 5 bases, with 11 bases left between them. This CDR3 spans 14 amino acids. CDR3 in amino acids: CASRTDRDNSPLHF. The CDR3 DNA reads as TGTGCCAGCAGGACCGACAGAGATAATTCACCCCTCCACTTT.

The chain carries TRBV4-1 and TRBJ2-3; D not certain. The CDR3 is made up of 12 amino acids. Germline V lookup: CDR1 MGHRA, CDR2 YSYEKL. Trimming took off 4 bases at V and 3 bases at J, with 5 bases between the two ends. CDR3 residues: CASSPTTDTQYF. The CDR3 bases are TGCGCCAGCAGCCCTACAACAGATACGCAGTATTTT.

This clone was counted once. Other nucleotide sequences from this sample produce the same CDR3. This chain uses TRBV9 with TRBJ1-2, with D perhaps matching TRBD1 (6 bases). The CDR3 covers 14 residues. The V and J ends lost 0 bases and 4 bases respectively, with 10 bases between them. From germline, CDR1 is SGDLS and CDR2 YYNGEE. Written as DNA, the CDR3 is TGTGCCAGCAGCGTAGATCAAGGGGGCTATGGCTACACCTTC. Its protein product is CASSVDQGGYGYTF.

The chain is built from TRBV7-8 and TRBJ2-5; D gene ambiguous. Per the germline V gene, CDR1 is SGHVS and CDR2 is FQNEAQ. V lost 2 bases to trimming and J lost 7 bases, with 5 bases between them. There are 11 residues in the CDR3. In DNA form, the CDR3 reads TGTGCCAGCAGCTTAAAGGCGACCCAGTACTTC. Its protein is CASSLKATQYF.

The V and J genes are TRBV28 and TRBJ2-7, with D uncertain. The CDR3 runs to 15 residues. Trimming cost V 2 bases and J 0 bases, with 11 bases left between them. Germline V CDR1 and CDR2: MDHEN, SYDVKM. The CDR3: CASSLVAGLSYEQYF. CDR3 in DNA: TGTGCCAGCAGTTTAGTCGCAGGCCTCTCCTACGAGCAGTACTTC.

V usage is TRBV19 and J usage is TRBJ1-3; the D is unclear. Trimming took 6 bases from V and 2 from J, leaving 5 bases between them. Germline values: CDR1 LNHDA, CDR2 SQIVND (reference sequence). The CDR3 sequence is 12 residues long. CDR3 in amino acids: CASRAPGNTIYF. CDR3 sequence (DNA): TGTGCCAGTAGGGCCCCTGGAAACACCATATATTTT. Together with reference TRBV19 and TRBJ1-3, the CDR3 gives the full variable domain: DGGITQSPKYLFRKEGQNVTLSCEQNLNHDAMYWYRQDPGQGLRLIYYSQIVNDFQKGDIAEGYSVSREKKESFPLTVTSAQKNPTAFYLCASRAPGNTIYFGEGSWLTVV.